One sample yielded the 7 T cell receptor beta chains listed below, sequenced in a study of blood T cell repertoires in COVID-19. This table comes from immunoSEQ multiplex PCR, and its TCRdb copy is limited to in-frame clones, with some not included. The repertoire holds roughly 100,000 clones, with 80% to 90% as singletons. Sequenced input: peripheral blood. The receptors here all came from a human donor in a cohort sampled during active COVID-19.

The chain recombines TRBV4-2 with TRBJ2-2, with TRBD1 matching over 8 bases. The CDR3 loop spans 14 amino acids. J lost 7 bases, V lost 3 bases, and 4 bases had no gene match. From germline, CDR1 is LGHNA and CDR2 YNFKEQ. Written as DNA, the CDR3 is TGTGCCAGCAGCCAGGGACAGGAAAACGGGGAGCTGTTTTTT. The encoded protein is CASSQGQENGELFF.

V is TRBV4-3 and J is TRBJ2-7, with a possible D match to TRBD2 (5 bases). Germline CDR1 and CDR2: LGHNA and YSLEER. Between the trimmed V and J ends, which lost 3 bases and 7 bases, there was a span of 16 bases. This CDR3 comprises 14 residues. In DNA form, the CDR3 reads TGCGCCAGCAGCCATCACCAGGCGGGCGGGGAGCAGTACTTC. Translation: CASSHHQAGGEQYF.

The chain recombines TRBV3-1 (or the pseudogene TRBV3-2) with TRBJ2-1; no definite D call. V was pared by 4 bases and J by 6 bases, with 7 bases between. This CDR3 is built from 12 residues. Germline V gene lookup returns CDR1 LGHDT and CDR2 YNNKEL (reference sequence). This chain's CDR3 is CASSPIPNEQFF. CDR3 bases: TGTGCCAGCAGCCCAATCCCCAATGAGCAGTTCTTC.

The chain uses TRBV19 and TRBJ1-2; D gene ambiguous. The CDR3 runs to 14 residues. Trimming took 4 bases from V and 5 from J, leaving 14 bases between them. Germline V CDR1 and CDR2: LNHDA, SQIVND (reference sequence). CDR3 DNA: TGTGCCAGTAGTAGAACCTCCGAGGGATATGGCTACACCTTC. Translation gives CASSRTSEGYGYTF.

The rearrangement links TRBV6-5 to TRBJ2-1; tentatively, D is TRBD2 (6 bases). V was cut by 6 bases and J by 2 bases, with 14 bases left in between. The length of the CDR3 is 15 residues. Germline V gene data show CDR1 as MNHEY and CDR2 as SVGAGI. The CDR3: CASRFGSSTYNEQFF. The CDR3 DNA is TGTGCCAGCAGATTCGGGAGTTCGACCTACAATGAGCAGTTCTTC.

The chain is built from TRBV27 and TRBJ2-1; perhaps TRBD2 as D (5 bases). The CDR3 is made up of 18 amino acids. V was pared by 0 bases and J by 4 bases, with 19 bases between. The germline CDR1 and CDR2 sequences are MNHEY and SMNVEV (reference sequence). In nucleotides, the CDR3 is TGTGCCAGCAGTTTATCGATCCGGCCGGGGAGAGTGTACAATGAGCAGTTCTTC. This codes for CASSLSIRPGRVYNEQFF.

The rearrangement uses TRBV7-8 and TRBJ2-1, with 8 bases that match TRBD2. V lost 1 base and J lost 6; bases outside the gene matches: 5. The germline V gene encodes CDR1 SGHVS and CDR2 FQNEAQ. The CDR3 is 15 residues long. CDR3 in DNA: TGTGCCAGCAGCTTAGGTCGGGAGGGGAGCAATGAGCAGTTCTTC. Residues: CASSLGREGSNEQFF. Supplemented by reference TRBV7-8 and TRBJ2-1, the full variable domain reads GAGVSQSPRYKVAKRGQDVALRCDPISGHVSLFWYQQALGQGPEFLTYFQNEAQLDKSGLPSDRFFAERPEGSVSTLKIQRTQQEDSAVYLCASSLGREGSNEQFFGPGTRLTVL.